The entry below describes one T cell receptor (beta chain). This entry comes from a study of blood T cell repertoires in COVID-19. The V gene end was trimmed by 3 bases and the J gene end by 9 bases; junction bases not matched to a gene: 7. Germline values: CDR1 LNHNV, CDR2 YYDKDF (reference sequence). The CDR3 spans 15 residues. Sequenced by immunoSEQ multiplex PCR; TCRdb stores in-frame clones only, minus some. This repertoire shows some 270,000 clones, around 81% found once; its top ten account for roughly 3.1%. Grouping used clinical history reported by participants in a survey and questionnaire. Sample: PBMCs or T cells enriched from blood (not recorded which). V usage is TRBV15 and J usage is TRBJ2-1; 11 bases match TRBD2. The receptor's source is a man in his fifties or sixties who had recovered from COVID-19. This chain's CDR3 is CATSRIAGGPTEQFF. Here the CDR3 DNA reads TGTGCCACCAGCAGGATAGCGGGAGGGCCTACTGAGCAGTTCTTC.